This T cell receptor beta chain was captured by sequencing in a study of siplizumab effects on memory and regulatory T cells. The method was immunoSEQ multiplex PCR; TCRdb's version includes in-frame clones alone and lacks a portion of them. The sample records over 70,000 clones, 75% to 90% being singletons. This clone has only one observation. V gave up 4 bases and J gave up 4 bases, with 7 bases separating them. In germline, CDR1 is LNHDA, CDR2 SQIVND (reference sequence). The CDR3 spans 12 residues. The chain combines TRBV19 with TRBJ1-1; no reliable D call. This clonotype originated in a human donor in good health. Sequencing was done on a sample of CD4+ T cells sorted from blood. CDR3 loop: CASSSVGTEAFF. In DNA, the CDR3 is TGTGCCAGTAGTAGTGTGGGCACTGAAGCTTTCTTT.